This record concerns one T cell receptor (beta chain) sequence. Its antigen is not known. This CDR3 has 14 amino acids. V dropped 6 bases and J dropped 4; count of bases not matched to a gene: 6. This record comes from a study of T-cell reconstitution after alpha-beta-depleted transplantation in children. Study-wide findings and caveats: Reportedly, alpha-beta T cells present about two months post-transplant originated from several hundred expanded clones of graft origin. Recipient T cells and thymic progenitors that survived were the source of the high TCRbeta diversity seen at day 60 in some patients. T-cell counts and diversity were attributed mostly to newly produced T cells one year after transplant.

Unique molecular identifiers were used in preparing the TCRbeta library. TCRdb re-derived calls from the PCR reads in MiXCR, one entry per CDR3 protein. The sample shows roughly 350,000 distinct CDR3 sequences, 16% of them seen only once. This receptor was identified in a male patient aged 2 to 10 who had a stem cell transplant for acute lymphoblastic leukemia, so the T cells may come from the graft donor. V gene TRBV12-3 or TRBV12-4 combines with J gene TRBJ1-2, with 9 bases identical to TRBD1. Specimen: PBMCs, mostly from graft donor cells, collected 360 days after TCRalphabeta/CD19-depleted stem cell transplant. The CDR3 DNA follows: TGTGCCAGCAGAACAGGGGGCGCGGGCTATGGCTACACCTTC. Protein product: CASRTGGAGYGYTF.